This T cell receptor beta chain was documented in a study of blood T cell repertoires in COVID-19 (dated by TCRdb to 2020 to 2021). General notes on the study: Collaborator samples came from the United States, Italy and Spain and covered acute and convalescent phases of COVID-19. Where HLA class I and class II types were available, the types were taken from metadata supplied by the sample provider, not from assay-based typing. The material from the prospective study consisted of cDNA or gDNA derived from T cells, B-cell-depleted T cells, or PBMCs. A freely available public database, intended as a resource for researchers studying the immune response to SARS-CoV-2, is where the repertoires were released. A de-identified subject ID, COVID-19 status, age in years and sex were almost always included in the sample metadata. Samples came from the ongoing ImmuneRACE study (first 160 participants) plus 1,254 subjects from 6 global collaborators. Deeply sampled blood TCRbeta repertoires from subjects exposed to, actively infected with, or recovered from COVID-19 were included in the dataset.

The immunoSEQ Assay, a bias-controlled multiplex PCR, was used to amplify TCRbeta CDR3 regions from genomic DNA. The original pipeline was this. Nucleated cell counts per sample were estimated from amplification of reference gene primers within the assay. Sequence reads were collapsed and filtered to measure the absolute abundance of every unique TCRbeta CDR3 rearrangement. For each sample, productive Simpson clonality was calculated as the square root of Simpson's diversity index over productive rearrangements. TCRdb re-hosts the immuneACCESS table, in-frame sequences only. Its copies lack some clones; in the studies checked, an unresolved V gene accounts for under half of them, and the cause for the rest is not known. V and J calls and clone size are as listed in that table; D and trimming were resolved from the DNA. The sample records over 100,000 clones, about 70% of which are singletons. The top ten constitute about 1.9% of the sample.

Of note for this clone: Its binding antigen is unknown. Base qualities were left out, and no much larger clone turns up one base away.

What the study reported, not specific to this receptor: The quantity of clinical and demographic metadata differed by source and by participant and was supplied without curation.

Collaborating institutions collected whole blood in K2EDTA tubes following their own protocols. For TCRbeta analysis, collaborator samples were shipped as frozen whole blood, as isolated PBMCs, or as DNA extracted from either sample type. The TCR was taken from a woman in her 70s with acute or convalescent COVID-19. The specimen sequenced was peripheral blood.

The DNA sequence follows: TGTGCCAGCAGCAATGACTGGGTCTCCTACAATGAGCAGTTCTTC. Its product reads: CASSNDWVSYNEQFF. Recombination connected TRBV5-6 to TRBJ2-1, with the D gene uncertain. The CDR3, cysteine through phenylalanine, is 15 amino acids long. This entry keeps only the CDR3 DNA: 45 bases, framed from base 1. V is reduced by 4 bases and J by 0 bases, leaving a spacing of 11 bases between them. From a lookup of the germline V gene, CDR1 and CDR2 are SGHDT and YYEEEE. When the CDR3 is completed using the reference TRBV5-6 and TRBJ2-1 genes on either side, the full variable domain is DAGVTQSPTHLIKTRGQQVTLRCSPKSGHDTVSWYQQALGQGPQFIFQYYEEEERQRGNFPDRFSGHQFPNYSSELNVNALLLGDSALYLCASSNDWVSYNEQFFGPGTRLTVL.